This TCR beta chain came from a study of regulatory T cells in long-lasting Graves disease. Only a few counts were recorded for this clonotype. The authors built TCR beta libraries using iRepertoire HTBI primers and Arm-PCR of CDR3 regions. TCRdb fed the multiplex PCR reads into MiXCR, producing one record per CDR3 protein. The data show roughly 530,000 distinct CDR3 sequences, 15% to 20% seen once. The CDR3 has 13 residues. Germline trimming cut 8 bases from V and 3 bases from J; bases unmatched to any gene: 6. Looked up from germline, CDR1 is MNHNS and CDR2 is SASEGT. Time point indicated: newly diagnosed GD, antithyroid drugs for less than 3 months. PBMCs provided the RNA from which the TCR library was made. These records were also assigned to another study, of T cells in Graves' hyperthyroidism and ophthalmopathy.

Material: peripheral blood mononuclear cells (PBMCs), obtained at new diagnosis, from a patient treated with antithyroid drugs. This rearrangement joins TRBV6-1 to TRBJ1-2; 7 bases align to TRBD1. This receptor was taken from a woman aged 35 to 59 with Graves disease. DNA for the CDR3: TGTGCCAGCCCGGGACAGTCTGACTATGGCTACACCTTC. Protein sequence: CASPGQSDYGYTF.